The 27 T cell receptor beta chains below come from one sample, sequenced in a study of shared clonotypes between healthy human individuals. Generated by immunoSEQ multiplex PCR, the TCRdb table keeps only in-frame clones and is missing some. Among 450,000 to 500,000 clones listed, approximately 84% were seen once. The sample was PBMCs. Source of these receptors: a woman aged 35 to 49 in good health. Some clones in this sample may be carry-over from other donors' samples.

Concerning this clone: It is likely a read error: a sequence one base away is far more abundant. This CDR3 fails to terminate in the conserved phenylalanine or tryptophan, so it likely reflects a read error. V gene TRBV7-9 combines with J gene TRBJ1-1; D is unresolved. V lost 1 base to trimming and J lost 0 bases, with 3 bases between them. CDR1 is SEHNR and CDR2 is FQNEAQ in the germline V gene (reference sequence). This CDR3 region has 13 residues. Here the CDR3 DNA reads TGTGCCAGCAGCTTAGACATGAACACTGAAGCTTTCCTT. Translated, it gives CASSLDMNTEAFL.

This chain joins TRBV7-2 and TRBJ2-5; tentatively, D is TRBD2 (7 bases). This CDR3 has 14 amino acids. CDR1 and CDR2 (germline): SGHTA, FQGNSA. Trimming removed 5 bases from V and 1 base from J, with 11 bases in between. CDR3 sequence (DNA): TGTGCCAGCAGCGGAGGGGGGGCCCAAGAGACCCAGTACTTC. Amino acids: CASSGGGAQETQYF.

The gene calls are TRBV7-8 and TRBJ2-3; TRBD2 aligns across 8 bases. Unmatched junction bases numbered 4, after V lost 2 bases and J lost 0 bases. Germline CDR1 reads SGHVS; CDR2 reads FQNEAQ. This CDR3 spans 16 amino acids. The CDR3 is CASSLTGGASTDTQYF. The CDR3, as DNA: TGTGCCAGCAGCTTAACGGGAGGGGCGAGCACAGATACGCAGTATTTT.

The chain combines TRBV2 with TRBJ2-1, with D tentatively TRBD1 or TRBD2 (5 bases each). Germline V CDR1 and CDR2: SNHLY, FYNNEI. This CDR3 has 13 amino acids. The V end lost 6 bases, the J end lost 0 bases, and 6 bases lay between the germline ends. The CDR3 bases are TGTGCCAGCAGGGGGGACTCCTACAATGAGCAGTTCTTC. Its translation: CASRGDSYNEQFF.

This clone appeared many times. J is TRBJ2-7 and V is TRBV27, with a possible D match to TRBD1 (6 bases). The CDR3 has 17 residues. The germline V gene has CDR1 MNHEY and CDR2 SMNVEV (reference sequence). V was shortened by 6 bases and J by 1 base, with 22 bases between the two germline ends. The CDR3 region is CASSLRGPPPPSYEQYF. CDR3 DNA: TGTGCCAGCAGCCTCAGGGGCCCACCACCACCTTCCTACGAGCAGTACTTC.

Comments on this clone: Given a much more abundant clone one base away, this may be a read error. This chain links TRBV10-2 with TRBJ2-7, with D hard to call. The germline V gene has CDR1 WSHSY and CDR2 SAAADI. V was trimmed by 2 bases and J by 8 bases, leaving 10 bases between them. The CDR3 has 12 residues. The CDR3 is CASSEPDRKQYF. The CDR3 nucleotides are TGCGCCAGCAGTGAGCCGGACCGCAAGCAGTACTTC.

The rearrangement uses TRBV7-8 and TRBJ2-7; 10 bases agree with TRBD2. The CDR3 consists of 15 residues. The germline CDR1 and CDR2 sequences are SGHVS and FQNEAQ. The V and J ends lost 1 base and 4 bases, in that order; junction bases with no gene match: 4. CDR3: CASSLVGLAVYEQYF. In DNA form, the CDR3 reads TGTGCCAGCAGCTTAGTCGGACTAGCGGTATACGAGCAGTACTTC. The full variable domain, its missing parts supplied by reference TRBV7-8 and TRBJ2-7, is GAGVSQSPRYKVAKRGQDVALRCDPISGHVSLFWYQQALGQGPEFLTYFQNEAQLDKSGLPSDRFFAERPEGSVSTLKIQRTQQEDSAVYLCASSLVGLAVYEQYFGPGTRLTVT.

The chain joins TRBV7-9 to TRBJ1-2; D is unclear. V dropped 5 bases and J dropped 7 bases, with 17 bases sitting between them. The V gene's germline CDR1 is SEHNR and CDR2 FQNEAQ (reference sequence). This CDR3 is built from 14 residues. CDR3 sequence: CASSPGFGKGGYTF. CDR3 nucleotides: TGTGCCAGCAGCCCGGGTTTCGGAAAGGGTGGCTACACCTTC.

A remark on this clone: The likely explanation is a read error, given a far larger clone one base away. The sample has other DNA sequences that encode this CDR3 too. The V call is TRBV7-6, the J call TRBJ2-7; D tentatively fits TRBD1 or TRBD2 (6 bases each). Between the trimmed V and J ends, which lost 4 bases and 10 bases, there was a span of 17 bases. This CDR3 spans 13 amino acids. The germline gives CDR1 SGHVS, CDR2 FNYEAQ. The CDR3 DNA is TGTGCCAGCAGCTCCAACAGGGACTTGGAACAGTACTTC. This codes for CASSSNRDLEQYF.

V gene TRBV7-2 combines with J gene TRBJ1-5, with 7 bases lining up with TRBD1. This CDR3 has 19 amino acids. The germline gives CDR1 SGHTA, CDR2 FQGNSA. Unmatched junction bases numbered 16, after V lost 5 bases and J lost 0 bases. The CDR3 loop reads CASSRKQGTPNYSNQPQHF. For the CDR3, the DNA is TGTGCCAGCAGCCGAAAACAGGGGACCCCCAATTATAGCAATCAGCCCCAGCATTTT.

The chain uses TRBV19 and TRBJ1-2, with a weak D call TRBD1 (5 bases). In germline, CDR1 is LNHDA, CDR2 SQIVND (reference sequence). The CDR3 is 15 amino acids. V dropped 5 bases and J dropped 4 bases, with 17 bases sitting between them. This CDR3 reads CASSDPGIPLYGYTF. The CDR3 DNA sequence: TGTGCCAGTAGTGACCCAGGGATCCCTCTCTATGGCTACACCTTC. The variable domain in full, with the rest retrieved from reference TRBV19 and TRBJ1-2, is DGGITQSPKYLFRKEGQNVTLSCEQNLNHDAMYWYRQDPGQGLRLIYYSQIVNDFQKGDIAEGYSVSREKKESFPLTVTSAQKNPTAFYLCASSDPGIPLYGYTFGSGTRLTVV.

The chain couples TRBV2 to TRBJ2-5; 7 bases map to TRBD2. Looked up from germline, CDR1 is SNHLY and CDR2 is FYNNEI. The CDR3 has 13 amino acids. Unmatched junction bases numbered 5, after V lost 7 bases and J lost 3 bases. The CDR3 DNA is TGTGCCAGCAAGGCTAGCGGAAAAGAGACCCAGTACTTC. Its translation: CASKASGKETQYF. Together with reference TRBV2 and TRBJ2-5, the CDR3 gives the full variable domain: EPEVTQTPSHQVTQMGQEVILRCVPISNHLYFYWYRQILGQKVEFLVSFYNNEISEKSEIFDDQFSVERPDGSNFTLKIRSTKLEDSAMYFCASKASGKETQYFGPGTRLLVL.

A few counts support this clone. This sequence joins TRBV12-5 and TRBJ2-1; 7 bases are shared with TRBD2. CDR3 length: 16 amino acids. V trimming: 0 bases; J trimming: 5 bases; junction bases outside the gene matches: 7. Germline loops: CDR1 LGHNT, CDR2 FRNRAP. CDR3 loop: CASGLVPLAENNEQFF. In nucleotides, the CDR3 is TGTGCTAGTGGTTTGGTACCCCTAGCGGAGAACAATGAGCAGTTCTTC.

On this clone itself: This sequence is one base from a far larger clone and is likely a read error. Other DNA sequences in this sample translate to the same CDR3. The chain couples TRBV2 to TRBJ1-2; 8 bases agree with TRBD1. The CDR3 has 13 residues. Germline V lookup: CDR1 SNHLY, CDR2 FYNNEI. CDR3 protein: CAGSQGAGYGYTF. The CDR3 DNA is TGTGCCGGCAGTCAGGGGGCCGGGTATGGCTACACCTTC.

The genes are TRBV5-4 and TRBJ2-1; D might be TRBD2 (5 bases). V shed 3 bases and J shed 0 bases, with 13 bases lying between them. This CDR3 comprises 16 residues. Germline loops: CDR1 SGHNT, CDR2 YYREEE (reference sequence). The CDR3 DNA reads TGTGCCAGCAGCTCTAAGGTGGGGAGCTCCTACAATGAGCAGTTCTTC. It encodes CASSSKVGSSYNEQFF. Based on the CDR3 plus reference TRBV5-4 and TRBJ2-1, the full variable domain is ETGVTQSPTHLIKTRGQQVTLRCSSQSGHNTVSWYQQALGQGPQFIFQYYREEENGRGNFPPRFSGLQFPNYSSELNVNALELDDSALYLCASSSKVGSSYNEQFFGPGTRLTVL.

CDR3 loop: CATSSQSRDEQFF. The CDR3 DNA sequence: TGTGCCACCAGCTCCCAAAGCCGGGATGAGCAGTTCTTC. The chain is built from TRBV15 and TRBJ2-1, with D unresolved. V lost 5 bases to trimming and J lost 8 bases, with 13 bases between them. The CDR3 consists of 13 residues. CDR1 is LNHNV and CDR2 is YYDKDF in the germline V gene (reference sequence).

This clone was detected ten times or more. This sample includes further DNA sequences coding for the same CDR3. The chain couples TRBV29-1 to TRBJ2-1; TRBD1 aligns across 9 bases. Germline CDR1 SQVTM, CDR2 ANQGSEA. This CDR3 comprises 15 residues. V was pared by 7 bases and J by 7 bases, with 14 bases of the junction left unmatched. This CDR3 reads CSAYTGTGIFNEQFF. DNA of the CDR3: TGCAGCGCCTACACCGGGACAGGGATTTTTAATGAGCAGTTCTTC.

The sample holds many counts of this clone. The V call is TRBV6-5, the J call TRBJ2-7; 13 nucleotides agree with TRBD2. The V and J ends lost 6 bases and 2 bases, in that order; junction bases with no gene match: 4. The CDR3 extends over 15 amino acids. Germline V gene lookup returns CDR1 MNHEY and CDR2 SVGAGI. The CDR3 region is CASRWGLAGTYEQYF. CDR3 DNA: TGTGCCAGCAGATGGGGACTAGCGGGGACCTACGAGCAGTACTTC.

V is TRBV18 and J is TRBJ1-3, with 9 nucleotides matching TRBD1. The CDR3 length is 15 residues. V shed 3 bases and J 3 bases; nucleotides not matched to a gene: 3. Germline lookup yields CDR1 KGHSH and CDR2 LQKENI. CDR3 sequence: CASSPGQGYGNTIYF. The CDR3 DNA reads TGTGCCAGCTCACCGGGACAGGGTTATGGAAACACCATATATTTT.

This chain connects TRBV6-6 to TRBJ2-7, with D perhaps given as TRBD1 or TRBD2 (7 bases each). Trimming removed 7 bases at V and 4 bases at J, with 20 bases between. This CDR3 has 15 residues. The germline V gene has CDR1 MNHNY and CDR2 SVGAGI (reference sequence). Here the CDR3 DNA reads TGTGCCAGCAACCAGGGGGGGGTTGGACCTTACGAGCAGTACTTC. It translates to CASNQGGVGPYEQYF.

V is TRBV7-9 and J is TRBJ1-2, with unresolved D. Germline V gives CDR1 SEHNR, CDR2 FQNEAQ (reference sequence). The V gene lost 5 bases and the J gene lost 1 base, with 5 bases spanning the gap. The CDR3 spans 12 residues. This chain's CDR3 is CASSINNYGYTF. In nucleotides, the CDR3 is TGTGCCAGCAGCATAAATAACTATGGCTACACCTTC.

This chain joins TRBV6-1 and TRBJ1-5; 9 bases line up with TRBD1. This CDR3 comprises 15 residues. Germline V gives CDR1 MNHNS, CDR2 SASEGT. Trimming cost V 5 bases and J 1 base; bases outside gene matches: 3. The CDR3 nucleotides are TGTGCCAGCAGTCGGGACAGGGAGAGCAATCAGCCCCAGCATTTT. Amino acid sequence: CASSRDRESNQPQHF.

This clone was picked up a small number of times. J is TRBJ2-7 and V is TRBV6-1, with D unclear. This CDR3 has 13 residues. CDR1 is MNHNS and CDR2 is SASEGT in the germline V gene. Between the trimmed V and J ends, which lost 2 bases and 5 bases, there was a span of 10 bases. CDR3 sequence reads: CASSESSRDEQYF. CDR3 DNA: TGTGCCAGCAGTGAATCGTCAAGGGACGAGCAGTACTTC.

This clone was observed once. The CDR3 DNA reads TGTGCCAGCAGTTTCTGGGGCGCGCGGGCGGCCCAGTACTTC. Translated: CASSFWGARAAQYF. This rearrangement joins TRBV28 to TRBJ2-5; D is tentatively TRBD1 or TRBD2 (5 bases each). Trimming removed 3 bases at V and 9 bases at J, with 17 bases between. CDR1 and CDR2 from the germline V gene are MDHEN and SYDVKM. This CDR3 region has 14 residues.

CDR3 sequence (DNA): TGTGCCAGCAGCTTAATTAGGCCACAGGGAAACACCGGGGAGCTGTTTTTT. Protein product: CASSLIRPQGNTGELFF. The chain joins TRBV7-2 to TRBJ2-2, with a weak D call TRBD1 (6 bases). V lost 2 bases to trimming and J lost 2 bases, with 15 bases between them. CDR3 length: 17 amino acids. Germline CDR1 SGHTA, CDR2 FQGNSA. Full variable domain (rest looked up from reference TRBV7-2 and TRBJ2-2): GAGVSQSPSNKVTEKGKDVELRCDPISGHTALYWYRQSLGQGLEFLIYFQGNSAPDKSGLPSDRFSAERTGGSVSTLTIQRTQQEDSAVYLCASSLIRPQGNTGELFFGEGSRLTVL.

This chain joins TRBV18 and TRBJ2-7; D perhaps matches TRBD2 (6 bases). The CDR3 is 15 amino acids. Germline V CDR1 and CDR2: KGHSH, LQKENI. V gave up 1 base and J gave up 0 bases, with 10 bases separating them. The CDR3 reads CASSPLAESSYEQYF. The CDR3, as DNA: TGTGCCAGCTCACCACTAGCGGAATCCTCCTACGAGCAGTACTTC.

The chain employs TRBV19 and TRBJ1-5; D gene unclear. The germline V and J ends were trimmed by 3 bases and 7 bases, with 13 bases remaining between them. Germline V CDR1 and CDR2: LNHDA, SQIVND (reference sequence). The CDR3 runs 14 residues. The DNA of the CDR3 is TGTGCCAGTAGTATTCCCGGGCAGGTCCAGCCCCAGCATTTT. This gives the protein CASSIPGQVQPQHF.